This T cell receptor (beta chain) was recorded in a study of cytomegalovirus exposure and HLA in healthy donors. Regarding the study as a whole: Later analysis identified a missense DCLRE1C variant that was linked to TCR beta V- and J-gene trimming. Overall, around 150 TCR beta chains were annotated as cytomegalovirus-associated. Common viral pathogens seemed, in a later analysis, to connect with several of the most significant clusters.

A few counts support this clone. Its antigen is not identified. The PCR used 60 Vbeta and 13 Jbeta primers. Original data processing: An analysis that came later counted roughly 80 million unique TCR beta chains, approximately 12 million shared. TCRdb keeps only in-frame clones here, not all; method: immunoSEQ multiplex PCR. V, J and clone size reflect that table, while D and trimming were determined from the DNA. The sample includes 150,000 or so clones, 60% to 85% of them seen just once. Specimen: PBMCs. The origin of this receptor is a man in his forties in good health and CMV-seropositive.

CDR3 bases: TGTGCCAGCAGTGAGTGGCAGGTCGATGGCTACACCTTC. It specifies CASSEWQVDGYTF. The chain couples TRBV6-1 to TRBJ1-2, with D hard to call. The CDR3 spans 13 residues. The ends were cut back, 3 bases at V and 6 bases at J, with 11 bases in the middle. Germline CDR1 MNHNS, CDR2 SASEGT.